Below, 31 T cell receptor beta chains from the same sample are listed, as sequenced in a study of blood T cell repertoires in COVID-19. Some clones are missing from TCRdb's copy, which holds only in-frame ones; the method was immunoSEQ multiplex PCR. The sample shows 350,000 to 400,000 clones, 75% to 90% of them seen only once. Source material: PBMCs or T cells enriched from blood (not recorded which). These receptors were taken from a man aged 18 to 35 who had recovered from COVID-19.

This rearrangement joins TRBV6-5 to TRBJ2-7; D possibly corresponds to TRBD1 (6 bases). The CDR3 is 15 residues long. V lost 2 bases and J lost 6, with 17 bases in between. From germline, CDR1 is MNHEY and CDR2 SVGAGI. CDR3 sequence reads: CASSYGGQGRSEQYF. The DNA of the CDR3 is TGTGCCAGCAGTTACGGAGGTCAGGGGCGTAGCGAGCAGTACTTC.

The J gene is TRBJ1-2, the V gene TRBV4-2, with 9 bases fitting TRBD1. There are 17 residues in the CDR3. V shed 3 bases, J shed 3 bases, and the junction held 11 bases outside the gene matches. Germline V gives CDR1 LGHNA, CDR2 YNFKEQ. Written as DNA, the CDR3 is TGTGCCAGCAGCCAGATGGTGGACAGGGGTACGGACTATGGCTACACCTTC. Residues: CASSQMVDRGTDYGYTF.

The DNA of the CDR3 is TGTGCCAGCAGACAACGACAGGGGTTGTACGAGCAGTACTTC. This sequence encodes CASRQRQGLYEQYF. V usage is TRBV5-6 and J usage is TRBJ2-7; 8 bases fit TRBD1. Germline CDR1 is SGHDT and CDR2 is YYEEEE. This CDR3 has 14 residues. The junction had 8 bases not matched to a gene; V was cut back by 5 bases and J by 4 bases.

The chain combines TRBV5-1 with TRBJ1-2; D remains ambiguous. CDR1 SGHRS and CDR2 YFSETQ come from the germline V gene. The CDR3 runs 13 residues. Trimming took 2 bases from V and 3 from J, leaving 8 bases between them. CDR3 in amino acids: CASSLASHYGYTF. The CDR3, as DNA: TGCGCCAGCAGCTTAGCAAGTCACTATGGCTACACCTTC.

The J gene is TRBJ2-7, the V gene TRBV19, with TRBD2 as a possible D gene (6 bases). The CDR3 is made up of 11 amino acids. CDR1 and CDR2 from the germline V gene are LNHDA and SQIVND (reference sequence). Trimming shortened V by 5 bases and J by 7 bases, and 9 bases separated the two germline ends. The CDR3 region is CASSPGGEQYF. The DNA of the CDR3 is TGTGCCAGTAGTCCCGGGGGAGAGCAGTACTTC.

The gene calls are TRBV7-8 and TRBJ1-2; a possible D gene is TRBD1 (6 bases). The CDR3 totals 13 residues. Germline-derived CDR1 and CDR2 are SGHVS and FQNEAQ. Deletions cut 5 bases from V and 8 bases from J, with 15 bases between. CDR3 sequence: CASSQTAGQGYTF. The CDR3 coding sequence is TGTGCCAGCAGCCAGACCGCCGGACAGGGCTACACCTTC.

This chain uses TRBV5-1 with TRBJ2-1, with a tentative D call TRBD2 (5 bases). The CDR3 is made up of 14 amino acids. Trimming removed 5 bases at V and 4 bases at J, with 13 bases between. CDR1 and CDR2 (germline): SGHRS, YFSETQ. CDR3 nucleotides: TGCGCCAGCAGGGGAACAGCGGTTTACAATGAGCAGTTCTTC. It translates to CASRGTAVYNEQFF.

The chain joins TRBV7-9 to TRBJ1-2; unclear D gene. The CDR3 totals 16 residues. CDR1 and CDR2 from the germline V gene are SEHNR and FQNEAQ (reference sequence). Trimming stripped 1 base from V and 0 bases from J, with 12 bases between. CDR3 region: CASSLGHSLTNYGYTF. The DNA of the CDR3 is TGTGCCAGCAGCTTAGGCCACAGTCTTACTAACTATGGCTACACCTTC.

The V gene is TRBV6-6, the J gene TRBJ1-3; TRBD1 is a possible D gene (6 bases). This CDR3 spans 17 amino acids. V was pared by 6 bases and J by 0 bases, with 18 bases between. CDR1 and CDR2 from the germline V gene are MNHNY and SVGAGI (reference sequence). The CDR3 sequence: CASRRTGPPSSGNTIYF. CDR3 sequence (DNA): TGTGCCAGCAGACGAACAGGGCCGCCAAGCTCTGGAAACACCATATATTTT.

This chain connects TRBV19 to TRBJ2-7; 7 bases map to TRBD1. Per germline, CDR1 LNHDA and CDR2 SQIVND (reference sequence). Trimming removed 4 bases from V and 2 bases from J; junction bases left unmatched: 5. CDR3 length: 14 residues. In DNA, the CDR3 is TGTGCCAGTAGTACCGGGACAGTTCCCTACGAGCAGTACTTC. As protein: CASSTGTVPYEQYF. The variable domain in full, with the rest retrieved from reference TRBV19 and TRBJ2-7, is DGGITQSPKYLFRKEGQNVTLSCEQNLNHDAMYWYRQDPGQGLRLIYYSQIVNDFQKGDIAEGYSVSREKKESFPLTVTSAQKNPTAFYLCASSTGTVPYEQYFGPGTRLTVT.

The chain uses TRBV6-2 or TRBV6-3 and TRBJ1-4; possible D gene TRBD1, 6 bases. The V gene's germline CDR1 is MNHEY and CDR2 SVGEGT. This CDR3 is 14 amino acids long. Trimming cost V 5 bases and J 4 bases, with 11 bases left between them. CDR3 sequence (DNA): TGTGCCAGCAGTGATACAGGGATTAATGAAAAACTGTTTTTT. Its protein product is CASSDTGINEKLFF.

The V gene is TRBV5-5, the J gene TRBJ1-4, with 8 bases matching TRBD1. CDR1 is SGHKS, CDR2 YYEKEE, per germline (reference sequence). Trimming at V came to 3 bases and at J to 5 bases, leaving 9 bases not matched to a gene. The CDR3 sequence is 16 residues long. Written as DNA, the CDR3 is TGTGCCAGCAGCTCGATGACAGGGGCGTTGAATGAAAAACTGTTTTTT. Protein: CASSSMTGALNEKLFF.

The chain has TRBV4-2 and TRBJ2-7, with a possible D match to TRBD1 (6 bases). Germline CDR1 is LGHNA and CDR2 is YNFKEQ. V was clipped by 6 bases and J by 2 bases, with 11 bases between them. The CDR3 is 13 amino acids. CDR3 protein: CASSTPGAYEQYF. Written as DNA, the CDR3 is TGTGCCAGCAGTACGCCAGGGGCCTACGAGCAGTACTTC.

The chain joins TRBV19 to TRBJ2-7, with D maybe TRBD2 (6 bases). Germline V gene lookup returns CDR1 LNHDA and CDR2 SQIVND (reference sequence). The length of the CDR3 is 16 residues. V lost 11 bases, J lost 3 bases, and 26 bases lay in between. This CDR3 reads CAGKTKGTTSLYEQYF. CDR3 DNA sequence: TGTGCCGGTAAAACGAAGGGCACCACTAGCCTCTACGAGCAGTACTTC.

The chain employs TRBV7-2 and TRBJ2-1; a weak D match, TRBD2 (6 bases). CDR3 length equals 13 residues. V lost 5 bases, J lost 8 bases, and 13 bases lay in between. Germline V CDR1 and CDR2: SGHTA, FQGNSA. CDR3 nucleotides: TGTGCCAGCAGCACAAGACTAGTGGATGAGCAGTTCTTC. Amino acids: CASSTRLVDEQFF.

The chain joins TRBV7-2 to TRBJ1-3; no reliable D call. V shed 3 bases and J shed 2 bases, with 8 bases lying between them. Germline values: CDR1 SGHTA, CDR2 FQGNSA. The CDR3 has 14 amino acids. The CDR3 loop is CASSFTGTGNTIYF. CDR3 in DNA: TGTGCCAGCAGCTTTACCGGGACTGGAAACACCATATATTTT. The full variable domain, completed using reference TRBV7-2 and TRBJ1-3, is GAGVSQSPSNKVTEKGKDVELRCDPISGHTALYWYRQSLGQGLEFLIYFQGNSAPDKSGLPSDRFSAERTGGSVSTLTIQRTQQEDSAVYLCASSFTGTGNTIYFGEGSWLTVV.

This clone was seen just once. The chain is built from TRBV10-3 and TRBJ1-5; D not certain. CDR1 is ENHRY and CDR2 is SYGVKD in the germline V gene. CDR3 length: 14 amino acids. The V end was cut by 3 bases, the J end by 0 bases, with 6 bases between. CDR3 sequence (DNA): TGTGCCATCAGTGAACTTTCTAGCAATCAGCCCCAGCATTTT. It codes for CAISELSSNQPQHF.

The chain uses TRBV5-1 and TRBJ2-3; TRBD2 might be the D (5 bases). Trimming took 3 bases from V and 2 from J, leaving 10 bases between them. In germline, CDR1 is SGHRS, CDR2 YFSETQ. The CDR3 sequence is 14 residues long. The CDR3 sequence: CASSYGKLTDTQYF. Written as DNA, the CDR3 is TGCGCCAGCAGCTACGGGAAACTCACAGATACGCAGTATTTT.

The chain is built from TRBV4-1 and TRBJ2-2, with D tentatively TRBD2 (5 bases). Germline V gene sequence: CDR1 MGHRA, CDR2 YSYEKL. V was trimmed by 0 bases and J by 4 bases, leaving 15 bases between them. The CDR3 runs to 17 residues. The DNA of the CDR3 is TGCGCCAGCAGCCAAGACCCCGGGGTCGTAGGCACCGGGGAGCTGTTTTTT. This encodes CASSQDPGVVGTGELFF.

The chain combines TRBV7-2 with TRBJ1-2; D remains unclear. The CDR3 totals 14 residues. Germline V gene sequence: CDR1 SGHTA, CDR2 FQGNSA. V shed 5 bases and J shed 7 bases, with 17 bases lying between them. CDR3 sequence: CASSLENTVSGYTF. As DNA, the CDR3 is TGTGCCAGCAGCCTAGAGAACACAGTCAGTGGCTACACCTTC.

The chain combines TRBV13 with TRBJ2-7; tentatively, D is TRBD1 (6 bases). The CDR3 is 12 residues long. V was cut by 5 bases and J by 4 bases, with 9 bases left in between. The germline V gene encodes CDR1 PRHDT and CDR2 FYEKMQ (reference sequence). CDR3 nucleotides: TGTGCCAGCAGCCTTGGACAGTACGAGCAGTACTTC. Encoded protein: CASSLGQYEQYF.

In its sample, this clone was seen once. V and J are TRBV28 and TRBJ2-3, with 8 bases aligning to TRBD1. From germline, CDR1 is MDHEN and CDR2 SYDVKM. V was pared by 6 bases and J by 4 bases, with 12 bases of the junction left unmatched. The CDR3 is 16 residues long. CDR3 loop: CASSRSEGRGPDTQYF. The CDR3, as DNA: TGTGCCAGCAGCCGCAGTGAGGGCAGGGGGCCAGATACGCAGTATTTT.

Turning to this clone: Other DNA variants within this sample encode the same CDR3. The chain employs TRBV28 and TRBJ1-5; D gene uncertain. Germline CDR1 MDHEN, CDR2 SYDVKM. V lost 5 bases and J lost 5, with 13 bases in between. This CDR3 is 14 amino acids long. CDR3 in amino acids: CASSPGTGYQPQHF. CDR3 coding DNA: TGTGCCAGCAGTCCTGGTACGGGGTATCAGCCCCAGCATTTT.

The chain recombines TRBV2 with TRBJ2-5, with 7 bases matching TRBD2. The junction had 4 bases not matched to a gene; V was cut back by 9 bases and J by 0 bases. Germline V gives CDR1 SNHLY, CDR2 FYNNEI. This CDR3 spans 13 amino acids. The CDR3 protein is CASGRADQETQYF. As DNA, the CDR3 is TGTGCCAGTGGGAGGGCGGACCAAGAGACCCAGTACTTC.

The genes are TRBV9 and TRBJ1-1, with 10 bases fitting TRBD1. Per germline, CDR1 SGDLS and CDR2 YYNGEE. The CDR3 covers 18 residues. Trimming removed 0 bases from V and 4 bases from J; junction bases left unmatched: 12. The CDR3 coding sequence is TGTGCCAGCAGCGTAGCGTCGGGACAGGGGCCCGGTGGCACTGAAGCTTTCTTT. Amino acids: CASSVASGQGPGGTEAFF.

The CDR3 sequence is CATSDSSNTEAFF. CDR3 sequence (DNA): TGTGCCACCAGTGATTCATCGAACACTGAAGCTTTCTTT. This chain connects TRBV24-1 to TRBJ1-1; D unresolved. CDR1 is KGHDR and CDR2 is SFDVKD in the germline V gene. The CDR3 consists of 13 residues. V lost 2 bases to trimming and J lost 1 base, with 4 bases between them.

This sequence joins TRBV13 and TRBJ2-2; TRBD1 aligns across 7 bases. J gave up 4 bases and V 3 bases, and 8 bases lay outside the gene matches. CDR1 PRHDT and CDR2 FYEKMQ come from the germline V gene (reference sequence). The CDR3 is 16 amino acids. The CDR3, as DNA: TGTGCCAGCAGCTTCCGACAGGGAATAAGCACCGGGGAGCTGTTTTTT. Its translation: CASSFRQGISTGELFF.

This clone has just one count. The V call is TRBV7-3, the J call TRBJ2-3, with D possibly being TRBD1 (7 bases). Per the germline V gene, CDR1 is SGHTA and CDR2 is FQGTGA. V shed 5 bases and J shed 4 bases, with 22 bases lying between them. The CDR3 runs to 17 residues. The CDR3 nucleotides read TGTGCCAGCAGCCCCGACCACAGGGGACTCCCTCCAGATACGCAGTATTTT. Protein sequence: CASSPDHRGLPPDTQYF.

The V and J genes are TRBV18 and TRBJ1-5; D is unclear. CDR3 length equals 15 residues. In germline, CDR1 is KGHSH, CDR2 LQKENI. V lost 3 bases, J lost 0 bases, and 9 bases lay in between. The CDR3 here is CASSPTRYSNQPQHF. CDR3 DNA sequence: TGTGCCAGCTCACCGACAAGATATAGCAATCAGCCCCAGCATTTT.

This clone was observed a handful of times. This rearrangement joins TRBV18 to TRBJ2-1; D perhaps matches TRBD2 (7 bases). Germline values: CDR1 KGHSH, CDR2 LQKENI. CDR3 length equals 15 residues. With 3 bases removed from V and 2 bases from J, the gap between germline ends came to 11 bases. CDR3 nucleotide sequence: TGTGCCAGCTCACCGGGGGGGGCCCCCTACAATGAGCAGTTCTTC. Protein: CASSPGGAPYNEQFF.

V is TRBV18 and J is TRBJ2-1; 12 positions match TRBD2. This CDR3 contains 17 residues. Germline V lookup: CDR1 KGHSH, CDR2 LQKENI. V dropped 2 bases and J dropped 7; count of bases not matched to a gene: 9. The CDR3 here is CASSPALAGGKGNEQFF. CDR3 nucleotides: TGTGCCAGCTCACCAGCTCTAGCGGGAGGGAAAGGGAATGAGCAGTTCTTC. Full variable domain (remainder filled in from reference TRBV18 and TRBJ2-1): NAGVMQNPRHLVRRRGQEARLRCSPMKGHSHVYWYRQLPEEGLKFMVYLQKENIIDESGMPKERFSAEFPKEGPSILRIQQVVRGDSAAYFCASSPALAGGKGNEQFFGPGTRLTVL.